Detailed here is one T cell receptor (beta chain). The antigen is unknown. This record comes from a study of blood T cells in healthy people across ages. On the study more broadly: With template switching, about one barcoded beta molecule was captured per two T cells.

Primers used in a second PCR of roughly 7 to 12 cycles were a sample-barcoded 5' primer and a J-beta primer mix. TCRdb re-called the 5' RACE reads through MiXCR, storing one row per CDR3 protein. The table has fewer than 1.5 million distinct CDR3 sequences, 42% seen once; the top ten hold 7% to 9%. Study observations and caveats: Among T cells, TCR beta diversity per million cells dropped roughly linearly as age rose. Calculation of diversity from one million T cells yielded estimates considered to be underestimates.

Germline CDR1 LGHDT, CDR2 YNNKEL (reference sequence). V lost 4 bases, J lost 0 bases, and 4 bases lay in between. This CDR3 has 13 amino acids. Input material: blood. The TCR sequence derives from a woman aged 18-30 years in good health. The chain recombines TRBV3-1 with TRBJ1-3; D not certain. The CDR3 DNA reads TGTGCCAGCAGCCGCTACTCTGGAAACACCATATATTTT. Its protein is CASSRYSGNTIYF.